The 17 T cell receptor beta chains listed next were all sequenced from one sample in a study of blood T cell repertoires in COVID-19. Assay used: immunoSEQ multiplex PCR; TCRdb lists only in-frame clones, some missing. The table records about 86,000 clones, approximately 88% of them present only once. Source material: peripheral blood. These receptors all stem from an elderly woman with active or convalescent COVID-19.

V is TRBV2 and J is TRBJ2-7; possibly TRBD1 for D (6 bases). The V end was cut by 6 bases, the J end by 1 base, with 13 bases between. Germline V CDR1 and CDR2: SNHLY, FYNNEI. The CDR3 runs to 14 residues. The CDR3 region is CASRADRNSYEQYF. In DNA, the CDR3 is TGTGCCAGCAGAGCCGACAGGAATTCCTACGAGCAGTACTTC.

V gene TRBV5-1 combines with J gene TRBJ2-5; D gene uncertain. The CDR3 has 14 residues. The V end lost 0 bases, the J end lost 3 bases, and 9 bases lay between the germline ends. Germline V gene lookup returns CDR1 SGHRS and CDR2 YFSETQ. Here the CDR3 reads CASSLELAEETQYF. The CDR3 nucleotides are TGCGCCAGCAGCTTGGAACTCGCCGAAGAGACCCAGTACTTC.

The chain joins TRBV19 to TRBJ1-5; D call uncertain. V lost 0 bases, J lost 6 bases, and 12 bases lay in between. The V gene's germline CDR1 is LNHDA and CDR2 SQIVND (reference sequence). CDR3 length equals 15 residues. The CDR3 sequence: CASSIEGARTQPQHF. CDR3 coding DNA: TGTGCCAGTAGTATAGAGGGAGCCCGGACTCAGCCCCAGCATTTT.

This clone was found once. This sequence joins TRBV21-1 and TRBJ2-7; whether TRBD1, the table's D call, matches the DNA was not checked. TRBV21-1 is deemed a pseudogene. The CDR3 covers 20 residues. The CDR3 sequence: CASNNSRGTGVAPSSYEQYF. The CDR3 DNA follows: TGTGCCAGCAACAATTCTCGGGGGACAGGGGTTGCCCCAAGCTCCTACGAGCAGTACTTC.

The chain employs TRBV29-1 and TRBJ2-7, with D possibly being TRBD2 (5 bases). The CDR3 has 14 residues. Trimming removed 1 base at V and 4 bases at J, with 14 bases between. From germline, CDR1 is SQVTM and CDR2 ANQGSEA. The CDR3 DNA sequence: TGCAGCGTTGAAGTGCCGGGATCTCCTTACGAGCAGTACTTC. Translated, it gives CSVEVPGSPYEQYF.

V and J are TRBV2 and TRBJ1-5; 7 positions match TRBD1. The germline V gene has CDR1 SNHLY and CDR2 FYNNEI. The CDR3 spans 13 residues. Unmatched junction bases numbered 10, after V lost 7 bases and J lost 10 bases. The CDR3 DNA follows: TGTGCCAGCAACACAGGGGTTTTACGTCCCCAGCATTTT. Translating it yields CASNTGVLRPQHF.

The chain uses TRBV7-9 and TRBJ2-2; 8 bases match TRBD1. This CDR3 contains 15 residues. Germline V gene lookup returns CDR1 SEHNR and CDR2 FQNEAQ (reference sequence). The trim removed 4 bases at V and 4 bases at J, leaving 5 bases unmatched. CDR3 amino acids: CASSSYDRGTGELFF. DNA for the CDR3: TGTGCCAGCAGCTCCTATGACAGGGGCACCGGGGAGCTGTTTTTT.

The chain couples TRBV5-1 to TRBJ2-3; tentatively, D is TRBD1 (6 bases). CDR1 SGHRS and CDR2 YFSETQ come from the germline V gene. This CDR3 is 16 amino acids long. V lost 1 base, J lost 1 base, and 13 bases lay in between. DNA for the CDR3: TGCGCCAGCAGCTTGTTTTCACACAGGGGCACAGATACGCAGTATTTT. This codes for CASSLFSHRGTDTQYF.

The chain recombines TRBV6-5 with TRBJ1-1; D gene uncertain. The CDR3 extends over 13 amino acids. V dropped 7 bases and J dropped 0 bases, with 9 bases sitting between them. CDR1 and CDR2 from the germline V gene are MNHEY and SVGAGI. The CDR3 nucleotides are TGTGCCAGCACTAGTTTGGTGAACACTGAAGCTTTCTTT. This translates into CASTSLVNTEAFF.

The chain combines TRBV6-2 or TRBV6-3 with TRBJ1-1; D might be TRBD1 (6 bases). Trimming left V 6 bases short and J 4 bases short, with 15 bases between. Per germline, CDR1 MNHEY and CDR2 SVGEGT. The CDR3 runs 14 residues. The CDR3 DNA reads as TGTGCCAGCAGCAACAGGGCGAGAGGCACTGAAGCTTTCTTT. Translation gives CASSNRARGTEAFF.

The chain carries TRBV6-2 or TRBV6-3 and TRBJ2-1; D ambiguous. V lost 5 bases, J lost 5 bases, and 13 bases lay in between. The CDR3 contains 14 residues. Looked up from germline, CDR1 is MNHEY and CDR2 is SVGEGT. The CDR3 nucleotides read TGTGCCAGCAGTCTTGTAGCCTTAAACAATGAGCAGTTCTTC. Residues: CASSLVALNNEQFF.

CDR3 bases: TGTGCCAGCAGCTTAGGTTACGGGGGTGGACTTGGCACTGAAGCTTTCTTT. It translates to CASSLGYGGGLGTEAFF. The gene calls are TRBV7-6 and TRBJ1-1, with a possible D match to TRBD1 (5 bases). The V end was cut by 1 base, the J end by 4 bases, with 19 bases between. This CDR3 spans 17 amino acids. Germline V gene lookup returns CDR1 SGHVS and CDR2 FNYEAQ.

This clone was observed a few times. The rearrangement joins TRBV4-3 to TRBJ1-1; D is uncertain. Trimming removed 8 bases from V and 1 base from J, with 11 bases in between. Per germline, CDR1 LGHNA and CDR2 YSLEER. CDR3 length: 13 residues. The CDR3 bases are TGCGCCAGCGCAGCGGGAGGGAACACTGAAGCTTTCTTT. This codes for CASAAGGNTEAFF.

The rearrangement joins TRBV28 to TRBJ1-2; 8 bases match TRBD1. This CDR3 spans 14 amino acids. Germline V CDR1 and CDR2: MDHEN, SYDVKM. Unmatched junction bases numbered 10, after V lost 6 bases and J lost 7 bases. The CDR3 region is CASRPTRGRSGYTF. As DNA, the CDR3 is TGTGCCAGCAGACCTACCAGGGGGCGATCTGGCTACACCTTC.

This clone was recorded a few times. V is TRBV5-8 and J is TRBJ2-3; D possibly corresponds to TRBD1 (6 bases). V gave up 4 bases and J gave up 14 bases, with 20 bases separating them. Looked up from germline, CDR1 is SGHTS and CDR2 is YDEGEE. This CDR3 has 13 amino acids. The CDR3 region is CASSQTGTSDSYF. For the CDR3, the DNA is TGTGCCAGCAGCCAAACCGGGACATCGGATTCGTATTTT.

The chain is built from TRBV28 and TRBJ2-7; D is perhaps TRBD2 (5 bases). The CDR3 has 13 amino acids. V was cut by 8 bases and J by 9 bases, with 20 bases left in between. Germline lookup yields CDR1 MDHEN and CDR2 SYDVKM. CDR3: CASANYPNGGQYF. The CDR3 nucleotides read TGTGCCAGCGCGAACTACCCTAACGGAGGGCAGTACTTC.

This clone has a single count. The J gene is TRBJ2-1, the V gene TRBV18; 9 bases fit TRBD2. This CDR3 contains 15 residues. The V segment lost 3 bases and the J segment 6 bases; nucleotides outside the gene matches: 6. CDR1 is KGHSH and CDR2 is LQKENI in the germline V gene. In nucleotides, the CDR3 is TGTGCCAGCTCACCGGGACTAGCCCCTCTCAATGAGCAGTTCTTC. It specifies CASSPGLAPLNEQFF.